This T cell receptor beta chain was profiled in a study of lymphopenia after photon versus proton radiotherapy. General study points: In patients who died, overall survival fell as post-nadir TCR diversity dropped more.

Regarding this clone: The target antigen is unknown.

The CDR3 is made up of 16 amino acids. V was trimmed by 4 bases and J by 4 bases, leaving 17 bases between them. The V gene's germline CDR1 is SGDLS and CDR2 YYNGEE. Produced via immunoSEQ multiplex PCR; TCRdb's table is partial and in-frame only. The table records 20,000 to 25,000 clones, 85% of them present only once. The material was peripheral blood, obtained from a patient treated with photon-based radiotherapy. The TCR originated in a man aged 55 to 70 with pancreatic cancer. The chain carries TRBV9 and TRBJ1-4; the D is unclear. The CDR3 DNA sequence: TGTGCCAGCAGCCCTTACACGGGGATCCTTAATGAAAAACTGTTTTTT. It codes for CASSPYTGILNEKLFF.